This TCR beta chain emerged from a study of shared clonotypes between healthy human individuals. Measured with immunoSEQ multiplex PCR; TCRdb has only the in-frame clones, and not every one. The sample carries millions of clones, 90% to 95% recorded once. About this clone itself: What it recognizes is unknown.

Germline-derived CDR1 and CDR2 are KGHSH and LQKENI. The CDR3 covers 16 residues. Trimming at V came to 5 bases and at J to 5 bases, leaving 12 bases not matched to a gene. Study-level points and caveats: Only blood was sampled, and tissue TCR repertoires likely differ from blood ones.

The source material was naive CD4+ T cells sorted from blood. The subset here: CD45RA+ positively selected. The sequence was obtained from a man between 18 and 35 years old in good health. The rearrangement links TRBV18 to TRBJ1-1; 9 bases match TRBD1. Here the CDR3 DNA reads TGTGCCAGCTCAGTTTTTGCCGGGACAGGGCGTACTGAAGCTTTCTTT. It encodes CASSVFAGTGRTEAFF.